A single sample gave rise to the 27 T cell receptor beta chains below, sequenced in a study of blood T cells in healthy people across ages. For the second PCR, which ran for about 7 to 12 cycles, a sample-barcoded 5' primer and a J-beta primer mix were used. TCRdb reprocessed the 5' RACE reads via MiXCR and lists one record per CDR3 protein. The sample lists about 1,400,000 distinct CDR3 sequences, roughly 60% occurring once. Sequencing was performed on blood. Receptor source: a young man in good health.

The table lists this clonotype with many counts. V and J are TRBV2 and TRBJ2-7; D not certain. Per the germline V gene, CDR1 is SNHLY and CDR2 is FYNNEI. The CDR3 is 13 amino acids. V dropped 3 bases and J dropped 2 bases, with 8 bases sitting between them. The CDR3, as DNA: TGTGCCAGCAGTGAGGGCCGGACCTACGAGCAGTACTTC. It specifies CASSEGRTYEQYF.

This chain connects TRBV20-1 to TRBJ2-5; no clear D gene. Trimming shortened V by 3 bases and J by 4 bases, and 12 bases separated the two germline ends. In germline, CDR1 is DFQATT, CDR2 SNEGSKA (reference sequence). The CDR3 runs 13 residues. This chain's CDR3 is CSARSWSGETQYF. The CDR3 DNA reads as TGCAGTGCTAGGTCGTGGTCAGGAGAGACCCAGTACTTC.

V gene TRBV3-1 combines with J gene TRBJ2-3, with 10 bases that match TRBD2. The CDR3 extends over 15 amino acids. The V gene's germline CDR1 is LGHDT and CDR2 YNNKEL (reference sequence). Losses at the gene ends were 4 bases for V and 5 bases for J; bases not matched to a gene: 6. The CDR3 reads CASSLAGGNQDTQYF. DNA of the CDR3: TGTGCCAGCAGCCTAGCGGGAGGCAACCAAGATACGCAGTATTTT.

This clonotype was observed once. The chain recombines TRBV3-1 with TRBJ2-1; D is unresolved. Germline V gene lookup returns CDR1 LGHDT and CDR2 YNNKEL (reference sequence). The CDR3 consists of 13 residues. The ends were cut back, 2 bases at V and 6 bases at J, with 8 bases in the middle. The CDR3 protein is CASSQPSSNEQFF. CDR3 nucleotides: TGTGCCAGCAGCCAACCATCTAGCAATGAGCAGTTCTTC.

V and J are TRBV13 and TRBJ2-1, with 13 bases that match TRBD2. The germline CDR1 and CDR2 sequences are PRHDT and FYEKMQ (reference sequence). V gave up 5 bases and J gave up 12 bases; unmatched junction bases: 7. The CDR3 sequence is 14 residues long. The CDR3 bases are TGTGCCAGCAGCCGACGACTAGCGGGAGGTTGGCAGTTCTTC. Residues: CASSRRLAGGWQFF. The full variable domain, completed using reference TRBV13 and TRBJ2-1, is AAGVIQSPRHLIKEKRETATLKCYPIPRHDTVYWYQQGPGQDPQFLISFYEKMQSDKGSIPDRFSAQQFSDYHSELNMSSLELGDSALYFCASSRRLAGGWQFFGPGTRLTVL.

This clonotype was counted a few times. The chain employs TRBV29-1 and TRBJ1-2; D may be TRBD1 (6 bases). This CDR3 contains 12 residues. Trimming took 7 bases from V and 6 from J, leaving 15 bases between them. The V gene's germline CDR1 is SQVTM and CDR2 ANQGSEA. DNA for the CDR3: TGCAGCGCCGGCACACGACAGGATGGCTACACCTTC. This codes for CSAGTRQDGYTF.

The chain recombines TRBV4-3 with TRBJ2-1; D is unresolved. The germline V and J ends were trimmed by 0 bases and 5 bases, with 5 bases remaining between them. This CDR3 region has 13 residues. Looked up from germline, CDR1 is LGHNA and CDR2 is YSLEER. The CDR3 region has the DNA TGCGCCAGCAGCCAAGACAAAAACAATGAGCAGTTCTTC. It is translated as CASSQDKNNEQFF.

V is TRBV2 and J is TRBJ2-7; 7 bases line up with TRBD2. The germline gives CDR1 SNHLY, CDR2 FYNNEI. With 7 bases clipped from V and 0 bases from J, the junction kept 6 bases outside the gene matches. There are 14 residues in the CDR3. The CDR3: CASNPSGPSYEQYF. In DNA form, the CDR3 reads TGTGCCAGCAACCCTAGCGGACCCTCCTACGAGCAGTACTTC. Full variable domain (rest looked up from reference TRBV2 and TRBJ2-7): EPEVTQTPSHQVTQMGQEVILRCVPISNHLYFYWYRQILGQKVEFLVSFYNNEISEKSEIFDDQFSVERPDGSNFTLKIRSTKLEDSAMYFCASNPSGPSYEQYFGPGTRLTVT.

The genes are TRBV5-1 and TRBJ2-5; D perhaps matches TRBD1 (5 bases). V was pared by 3 bases and J by 3 bases, with 9 bases between. This CDR3 has 13 residues. In germline, CDR1 is SGHRS, CDR2 YFSETQ. The CDR3 spells CASSWTQKETQYF. The CDR3 nucleotides are TGCGCCAGCAGCTGGACACAAAAAGAGACCCAGTACTTC.

The rearrangement uses TRBV6-5 and TRBJ2-1; D is unresolved. Germline V gene data show CDR1 as MNHEY and CDR2 as SVGAGI. The CDR3 is made up of 13 amino acids. Trimming shortened V by 10 bases and J by 3 bases, and 13 bases separated the two germline ends. As DNA, the CDR3 is TGTGCCACCCGAGAGTACAGCTACAATGAGCAGTTCTTC. It encodes CATREYSYNEQFF.

Only a few counts were recorded for this clonotype. V gene TRBV4-1 combines with J gene TRBJ2-5; 10 bases are a match to TRBD2. The V segment lost 0 bases and the J segment 4 bases; nucleotides outside the gene matches: 11. The CDR3 runs to 18 residues. Germline CDR1 and CDR2: MGHRA and YSYEKL. CDR3 region: CASSQDRPSGSIGETQYF. CDR3 nucleotide sequence: TGCGCCAGCAGCCAAGATAGGCCTAGCGGGAGCATTGGAGAGACCCAGTACTTC.

A single count supports this clonotype. The V gene is TRBV6-6, the J gene TRBJ1-3, with D perhaps TRBD1 (5 bases). Germline V lookup: CDR1 MNHNY, CDR2 SVGAGI (reference sequence). The CDR3 is 16 amino acids. V was pared by 9 bases and J by 4 bases, with 22 bases between. The CDR3: CASFQPKGYSGNTIYF. The CDR3 DNA is TGTGCCAGTTTCCAACCGAAGGGGTATTCAGGAAACACCATATATTTT.

The rearrangement uses TRBV6-1 and TRBJ1-2, with D perhaps TRBD1 (5 bases). Trimming cost V 3 bases and J 5 bases, with 19 bases left between them. This CDR3 region has 16 residues. Germline CDR1 is MNHNS and CDR2 is SASEGT. CDR3 sequence: CASSDRGTNLRYGYTF. In DNA, the CDR3 is TGTGCCAGCAGTGATCGAGGGACGAACCTACGATATGGCTACACCTTC.

Remarks on this clonotype: One end of the junction does not line up with germline, which may come from a read error. The chain is built from TRBV6-6 and TRBJ2-1; perhaps TRBD2 as D (6 bases). The CDR3 extends over 14 amino acids. CDR1 is MNHNY and CDR2 is SVGAGI in the germline V gene (reference sequence). The CDR3 here is CVSMGAGGNNEQFF. CDR3 sequence (DNA): TGTGTCAGCATGGGAGCGGGCGGGAACAATGAGCAGTTCTTC.

The chain couples TRBV6-5 to TRBJ2-1, with D perhaps TRBD2 (6 bases). V lost 2 bases and J lost 2, with 10 bases in between. This CDR3 has 15 amino acids. CDR1 and CDR2 from the germline V gene are MNHEY and SVGAGI. The CDR3 sequence: CASSYDSGPYNEQFF. The DNA of the CDR3 is TGTGCCAGCAGTTACGATAGCGGCCCCTACAATGAGCAGTTCTTC.

This clonotype occurred a few times. The V call is TRBV6-6, the J call TRBJ1-2; D not certain. V was shortened by 10 bases and J by 5 bases, with 11 bases between the two germline ends. Germline CDR1 and CDR2: MNHNY and SVGAGI (reference sequence). This CDR3 has 11 residues. CDR3 amino acids: CAIYSGYGYTF. CDR3 in DNA: TGTGCCATCTACAGCGGGTATGGCTACACCTTC.

The chain couples TRBV6-5 to TRBJ2-5; D remains unclear. The CDR3 length is 14 residues. Germline V lookup: CDR1 MNHEY, CDR2 SVGAGI. Trimming shortened V by 3 bases and J by 2 bases, and 10 bases separated the two germline ends. CDR3: CASSYLAAQETQYF. DNA of the CDR3: TGTGCCAGCAGTTATCTGGCAGCTCAAGAGACCCAGTACTTC.

The chain recombines TRBV15 with TRBJ2-1; weak D call: TRBD2 (5 bases). CDR1 LNHNV and CDR2 YYDKDF come from the germline V gene (reference sequence). Between the trimmed V and J ends, which lost 5 bases and 9 bases, there was a span of 8 bases. The CDR3 has 11 residues. The CDR3 DNA sequence: TGTGCCACCAGCCCGGGGAGTGAGCAGTTCTTC. The encoded protein is CATSPGSEQFF.

V and J are TRBV4-1 and TRBJ1-4; D is unclear. The germline V gene has CDR1 MGHRA and CDR2 YSYEKL. This CDR3 has 14 amino acids. The V end lost 1 base, the J end lost 7 bases, and 10 bases lay between the germline ends. The chain's CDR3 is CASSQGQRPEKLFF. As DNA, the CDR3 is TGCGCCAGCAGCCAAGGACAAAGACCTGAAAAACTGTTTTTT.

V is TRBV20-1 and J is TRBJ2-3; TRBD2 aligns across 9 bases. The germline V gene has CDR1 DFQATT and CDR2 SNEGSKA (reference sequence). The V and J ends lost 4 bases and 1 base, in that order; junction bases with no gene match: 9. The CDR3 extends over 16 amino acids. The CDR3 spells CSATHRGGGGTDTQYF. CDR3 nucleotide sequence: TGCAGTGCTACCCACCGGGGCGGGGGGGGCACAGATACGCAGTATTTT.

This rearrangement joins TRBV11-2 to TRBJ2-5; D perhaps matches TRBD1 (5 bases). Trimming stripped 2 bases from V and 1 base from J, with 20 bases between. The CDR3 spans 18 residues. Germline V CDR1 and CDR2: SGHAT, FQNNGV. The CDR3 sequence: CASSLTGTLTVSQETQYF. The DNA of the CDR3 is TGTGCCAGCAGCTTAACCGGCACCCTGACAGTAAGCCAAGAGACCCAGTACTTC.

The J gene is TRBJ2-7, the V gene TRBV4-1; 8 nucleotides align to TRBD1. V dropped 3 bases and J dropped 2; count of bases not matched to a gene: 9. CDR3 length: 16 amino acids. The V gene's germline CDR1 is MGHRA and CDR2 YSYEKL. The CDR3 sequence: CASSHPFRDRTYEQYF. In DNA, the CDR3 is TGCGCCAGCAGCCATCCTTTCCGGGACAGGACCTACGAGCAGTACTTC.

V and J are TRBV5-6 and TRBJ2-3, with D perhaps being TRBD1 or TRBD2 (5 bases each). V lost 4 bases to trimming and J lost 5 bases, with 29 bases between them. Germline V CDR1 and CDR2: SGHDT, YYEEEE. This CDR3 comprises 19 residues. The CDR3 is CASSAFPIFGDPWEDTQYF. The CDR3 DNA follows: TGTGCCAGCAGCGCCTTCCCCATTTTCGGGGACCCCTGGGAAGATACGCAGTATTTT.

This chain joins TRBV20-1 and TRBJ1-2; possibly TRBD1 for D (6 bases). The CDR3 is 15 residues long. The germline CDR1 and CDR2 sequences are DFQATT and SNEGSKA (reference sequence). V shed 5 bases and J shed 2 bases, with 18 bases lying between them. CDR3 protein: CSAGGFGGPNYGYTF. The CDR3 nucleotides are TGCAGTGCTGGAGGTTTTGGGGGGCCCAACTATGGCTACACCTTC.

This clonotype was detected a few times. This chain links TRBV6-5 with TRBJ1-2; D gene unclear. The CDR3 contains 15 residues. Trimming pared 5 bases from V and 3 bases from J, leaving 16 bases between. The germline gives CDR1 MNHEY, CDR2 SVGAGI. In nucleotides, the CDR3 is TGTGCCAGCAGTCGTACTCGAGGAAATGACTATGGCTACACCTTC. The encoded protein is CASSRTRGNDYGYTF.

The chain couples TRBV20-1 to TRBJ2-5; 13 bases fit TRBD2. TRBJ2-7 explains the end of the DNA better; the J call may be wrong. The germline gives CDR1 DFQATT, CDR2 SNEGSKA (reference sequence). The CDR3 spans 12 residues. CDR3 DNA sequence: TGCAGTGGACTAGCGGGAGGATACGAGCAGTACTTC. Protein sequence: CSGLAGGYEQYF.

The rearrangement uses TRBV4-1 and TRBJ2-1, with 8 positions matching TRBD2. The CDR3 contains 16 residues. With V trimmed by 4 bases and J by 7 bases, 12 bases remained unmatched. CDR1 and CDR2 (germline): MGHRA, YSYEKL. CDR3 coding DNA: TGCGCCAGCAGCCCCGACCCGAGCGGGAGTAGGAATGAGCAGTTCTTC. Its translation: CASSPDPSGSRNEQFF.